This T cell receptor (beta chain) emerged from a study of cytomegalovirus exposure and HLA in healthy donors. Study results and limitations: The listing of roughly 160 TCR beta chains classed them as cytomegalovirus-associated. Only CMV serostatus was available as immune exposure information.

The V end lost 4 bases, the J end lost 7 bases, and 11 bases lay between the germline ends. The germline V gene has CDR1 GTSNPN and CDR2 SVGIG (reference sequence). The CDR3 contains 12 residues. The sample holds one count of this clone. Antigen: not known. Both 60 Vbeta primers and 13 Jbeta primers went into the PCR. Methods used by the authors: In a later analysis, the count reached 74 million or so unique TCR beta chains, with approximately 10 million shared. Repertoires were generated with immunoSEQ multiplex PCR, while TCRdb's copy carries only in-frame clones and drops some. V, J and clone size reflect that table, while D and trimming were determined from the DNA. The repertoire holds some 89,000 clones, with around 71% as singletons.

The sequence was collected from a man aged 55 to 69 in good health and CMV-seronegative. Sequenced input: PBMCs. The chain uses TRBV30 and TRBJ1-5, with no clear D. For the CDR3, the DNA is TGTGCCTGGAAAAGGGAGGGCCAGCCCCAGCATTTT. It specifies CAWKREGQPQHF.